This is a list of T cell receptor beta chains from one sample in a study of blood T cell repertoires in COVID-19. Sequencing was performed with immunoSEQ multiplex PCR; in TCRdb, only in-frame clones are kept and a portion is missing. The sample consists of 30,000 to 40,000 clones, around nine tenths of them appearing once. The sequencing sample was made of peripheral blood. The receptors come from a human donor with active COVID-19. The donor label of this sample is uncertain. CDR3s include the opening cysteine and the closing phenylalanine or tryptophan. The D gene is left open where the match is weak.

V gene	J gene	D gene	CDR3 protein
TRBV29-1	TRBJ1-2	-	CSVTIGESYGYTF
TRBV28	TRBJ2-7	TRBD2	CASTTIRAGLLGEQYF
TRBV29-1	TRBJ2-7	TRBD1	CSVEGQGFEQYF
TRBV5-4	TRBJ1-2	-	CASSPQIDPNYGYTF
TRBV2	TRBJ2-5	TRBD1	CASRADRGPRETQYF
TRBV24-1	TRBJ2-2	TRBD1	CATSVGTGWTGELFF
TRBV27	TRBJ2-1	TRBD2	CASTPSGLAGELRQFF
TRBV20-1	TRBJ1-1	-	CSASLWNTEAFF
TRBV5-1	TRBJ2-7	TRBD2	CASSLAPSGAAGGYEQYF
TRBV14	TRBJ1-2	TRBD1	CASSPQGAQGINYGYTF
TRBV11-2	TRBJ2-5	TRBD1	CASSPDPDREETQYF
TRBV18	TRBJ2-3	TRBD2	CASSRGSSGSTDTQYF
TRBV5-6	TRBJ1-6	-	CASSTQGLYNSPLHF
TRBV5-6	TRBJ2-5	TRBD2	CASSLGRLAGANQETQYF
TRBV13	TRBJ2-6	-	CASSLQGVALSGANVLTF
TRBV7-2	TRBJ1-3	-	CASKEGMSSGNTIYF
TRBV6-2/TRBV6-3	TRBJ2-1	TRBD1	CASSYSGGANNEQFF
TRBV2	TRBJ2-2	-	CASNSDRNTGELFF
TRBV9	TRBJ1-6	-	CASSLQGALNSPLHF
TRBV11-2	TRBJ2-7	TRBD2	CASSLAGGPYEQYF
TRBV7-2	TRBJ2-7	TRBD2	CASSSGGGEREQYF
TRBV5-1	TRBJ2-7	TRBD1	CASSTTGGSYEQYF